This T cell receptor (beta chain) came from a study of blood T cells in healthy people across ages. The authors ran a second PCR of roughly 6 to 12 cycles using a sample-barcoded 5' primer and a J-beta primer mix. In TCRdb, the 5' RACE reads were re-called with MiXCR into one record per CDR3 protein. Altogether about 1,000,000 distinct CDR3 sequences are present, around 45% being singletons, with the ten largest covering over 15%. V was cut by 2 bases and J by 3 bases, with 5 bases left in between. The CDR3 has 12 residues. Sequencing was carried out using blood. The chain carries TRBV12-3 or TRBV12-4 and TRBJ2-7, with no clear D. The TCR comes from a woman aged 55-70 years in good health. The CDR3 bases are TGTGCCAGCAGTTTAAAGGTCTACGAGCAGTACTTC. It translates to CASSLKVYEQYF.